This T cell receptor beta chain appears in the sequencing data of a study of cytomegalovirus exposure and HLA in healthy donors (dated by TCRdb to 2016 to 2017). About the study as a whole: In an earlier analysis of roughly 590 of the donors, about 270 Gb of sequence data and 117 million unique TCR beta sequences from about 179 million T cells were reported. An early release that covered approximately 600 HLA-typed donors contained around 300 gigabases of sequencing data and some 87 million unique TCR sequences. The genetic ancestry cluster associated with self-reported Caucasian donors included around 76% of the roughly 410 genotyped donors. The study aimed to test whether signatures of past pathogen exposure could be identified by cataloging public T cell receptors. The study used immunosequencing to profile the T cell repertoires of under 700 subjects and linked those repertoires to cytomegalovirus serostatus. Besides the first cohort of roughly 640 subjects, a separate validation cohort made up of 120 different subjects was used. The study combined high-throughput TCR immunosequencing, statistical association of individual TCRs with disease status, and machine learning to predict cytomegalovirus infection status. A later analysis re-examined previously published TCR beta repertoires from more than 550 donors and added high-resolution HLA genotyping to investigate patterns of TCR occurrence. Rather than using new phenotypic data, the later analysis identified candidate immune exposures from TCR beta sequences and from how often those sequences occurred across donors. To decide whether each TCR beta V gene segment behaved as functional or pseudogenic, an earlier analysis of some 600 of the donors relied on high-throughput TCR beta sequencing. Donor age, sex, ethnicity and CMV serostatus were compiled together with the repertoire data. A later genetic analysis took genome-wide SNP genotypes for about 55% of the 666 donors and used that subset as a discovery cohort. All discovery cohort repertoires had been generated using a single sequencing platform. HLA typing covered class I and class II loci at four-digit resolution. Typing coverage differed by locus: A, B, C, DRB1 and DQB1 were typed in about 629-640 donors, DQA1 in 522, DPA1 in approximately 610, and DPB1 in 450 to 490. Four to six DR-DQ haplotypes were handled as single units for association and clustering, since linkage in the cohort was strong. Among 300 to 450 genotyped donors of the cohort, an average of 235,054 unique TCR beta nucleotide sequences were sequenced per donor, 15% to 20% of them non-productive.

The table lists this clone with a few counts. What antigen it recognizes has not been identified. No much larger clonotype is one base removed from it; base qualities were not supplied. The cohort was made up of around 720 healthy bone marrow donors. At the time of sampling, all cohort members were nominally healthy, though unrecorded immune exposures were likely present. The donor was CMV seronegative and belonged to the group of 352 seronegative cohort members. A peripheral blood sample was collected from each donor, and TCR beta sequencing was performed on peripheral blood mononuclear cells. Genomic DNA was extracted from the blood cell samples with the Qiagen DNeasy Blood Extraction Kit. The CDR3 runs 17 amino acids, cysteine and phenylalanine included. The only DNA kept is the CDR3, 51 bases in frame from the first base. The germline V gene specifies SGHAT as CDR1 and FQNNGV as CDR2. Ends trimmed: V by 7 bases, J by 4 bases; bases unmatched to a gene: 16.

What the work shows at the level of the full study, not this receptor alone: A later analysis found that HLA-associated TCR beta chains were more clonally expanded and had lower generation probabilities than equally common non-associated chains. When HLA alleles, especially DR and DQ, strongly co-occurred, TCR associations were difficult to assign to individual alleles. In a later analysis, several top co-occurrence clusters were reported to appear linked to parvovirus B19, influenza, CMV and Epstein-Barr virus. Correlated functional status among segregating V segments might be attributable to linkage disequilibrium, but an unknown experimental factor could not be ruled out. V-gene and J-gene trimming of TCR beta chains was associated with a missense DCLRE1C variant in a later genetic analysis, and the association was replicated in an independent cohort. The authors suggested that the approach could potentially be extended to other disease states and immunological phenotypes. Presence/absence analyses assumed roughly uniform sequencing depth across donors, an assumption that may not hold. Three of the identified cytomegalovirus-associated TCR beta chains were confirmed in vitro to be specific for cytomegalovirus antigens. In a later genetic analysis, fewer N-insertions in productive TCRs were reported among donors in an Asian-associated ancestry cluster than the roughly 700-donor mean. Because counts were too low, more than 15 rarely observed V segments, including chromosome 9 orphons, were excluded from the earlier analysis of some 590 of the donors. Some IMGT-functional V segments, including TRBV6-2 and TRBV6-3, could not be distinguished by the 87-base-pair reads and were therefore excluded. The classifier was reported to diagnose cytomegalovirus status with high specificity and sensitivity in both the original and validation cohorts. Because HLA typing was missing for some donors at each locus, association tests included only the typed subset. In a later analysis, most CMV-associated TCR beta chains were found to appear HLA-restricted, with HLA associations seemingly driven largely by CMV exposure. A group of highly shared sequence variants was considered likely to be a technical artifact of the sequencing pipeline. In an earlier analysis of some 640 of the donors, most TCR beta V segments were observed in productive rearrangements about 87% or about 30% of the time, broadly matching IMGT annotations. A later analysis found that TCR association rates varied across HLA loci, with DRB1 alleles showing the most associated TCRs and HLA-C alleles the fewest. The cohort was sequenced for TCR beta chains only, and without alpha or paired-chain data the features that could be detected were limited. A later analysis associated 15,000 or so TCR beta sequences with specific HLA alleles at a false discovery rate of 0.05. Across donors, most TCR sequences were observed very rarely, whereas some public TCRs were present in many individuals. For the cohort, immune exposure information was limited to CMV serostatus. In the study, 150 to 200 TCR beta chains were listed as associated with cytomegalovirus. A further reported finding was that TCR beta sequences accurately predicted the HLA-A and HLA-B alleles for most subjects in the first cohort.

Preparation of the library involved the immunoSEQ multiplex PCR assay. For the multiplex PCR, a mixture combining 60 forward primers for TCR Vbeta segments and 13 reverse primers for TCR Jbeta segments was used. A multiplex PCR assay on genomic DNA amplified the CDR3 region of rearranged TCR beta genes. Amplified TCR beta libraries were sequenced as 87-base-pair reads on the Illumina HiSeq System. As for the authors' bioinformatics: A later analysis tallied some 79 million unique TCR beta chains across the 666 repertoires, and approximately 12 million of those chains were shared by two or more donors. Raw reads were error-corrected and collapsed into unique sequences by a nearest-neighbor algorithm in which closely related sequences were merged to remove PCR and sequencing errors. CDR3 sequences were aligned to IMGT reference sequences to assign V, D and J gene segments. For a sequence to be retained, a match of at least six nucleotides to both a V gene segment and a J gene segment was required. Rearrangements were called productive when the CDR3 lacked stop codons and stayed in frame with V and J; all others were non-productive. Following IMGT convention, CDR3 was defined as the stretch from the second conserved V-encoded cysteine up to the conserved J-encoded phenylalanine. In an earlier analysis of 587 of the donors, sequences lacking an unambiguous match to a single V gene segment were excluded. An earlier analysis of fewer than 750 of the donors classified V segments as functional when productive rearrangements were above 56.7% and as segregating when the standard deviation between donors was above 5%. To diagnose cytomegalovirus status from the catalog of TCR beta chain sequences, a statistical classification framework was built. In a later analysis, V and J genes were assigned by comparing TCR nucleotide sequences against IMGT/GENE-DB human TR gene sequences. The TCRdist pipeline was used in a later analysis to assign CDR3 sequences and most-parsimonious VDJ recombination scenarios. In a later analysis, every TCR beta chain was defined by the combination of its CDR3 amino acid sequence and its V-gene family, and reads without a unique V-gene family were dropped. A later analysis removed 450 to 600 highly shared, low-generation-probability nucleotide sequences to deal with suspected cross-contamination and a sequencing artifact. A later analysis calculated a clonal expansion index for each public chain from normalized within-repertoire ranks of inferred template counts. In a later analysis, generation probabilities were computed using a VDJ recombination model fitted to out-of-frame rearrangements, and the results were checked against IGoR. In a later analysis, TCR-TCR, TCR-HLA and TCR-CMV co-occurrence was scored with hypergeometric tests, and a repertoire-size bias correction was applied to TCR pairs. To estimate false discovery rates, a later analysis permuted the HLA or CMV assignments 20 times. In a later analysis, co-occurring TCRs were grouped using DBSCAN, with TCRdist sequence similarity added in when clustering inside HLA-allele-positive subsets. Repertoires with fewer than 30,000 or more than 120,000 public chains, plus five repertoires with anomalous nucleotide sharing, were excluded from co-occurrence clustering. TCRdb re-hosts the immuneACCESS table, in-frame sequences only. Its copies lack some clones; in the studies checked, an unresolved V gene accounts for under half of them, and the cause for the rest is not known. That table furnishes V, J and clone size, whereas the DNA furnished D and trimming. Here the sample has 120,000 or so clones; over 65% occur a single time. Clones ranked in the top ten supply 6.3% of the sample.

Input material: PBMCs. The chain is encoded by TRBV11-2 joined to TRBJ2-1, with 7 central nucleotides matching TRBD2. The source is a woman aged 40 to 50 in good health and CMV-seronegative. DNA sequence: TGTGCCAGCACCCTTGAGAGGCGGGAGCCCCGATACAATGAGCAGTTCTTC. Translated, it gives CASTLERREPRYNEQFF.